This passage covers 14 T cell receptor beta chains from one sample sequenced in a study of cytomegalovirus exposure and HLA in healthy donors. Vbeta (60) and Jbeta (13) primers were used in the PCR. This table comes from immunoSEQ multiplex PCR, and its TCRdb copy is limited to in-frame clones, with some not included. The table shows approximately 160,000 clones, with approximately 82% occurring only once. Sample: PBMCs. Receptors were obtained from a male donor in good health and CMV-seronegative.

The chain carries TRBV13 and TRBJ2-7; D uncertain. Trimming took 5 bases from V and 4 from J, leaving 9 bases between them. The germline V gene encodes CDR1 PRHDT and CDR2 FYEKMQ (reference sequence). The CDR3 is made up of 12 amino acids. CDR3 amino acids: CASSLPRYEQYF. CDR3 nucleotide sequence: TGTGCCAGCAGCCTACCTAGGTACGAGCAGTACTTC.

This clone was observed a few times. The chain links TRBV5-1 to TRBJ1-2, with D uncertain. Germline values: CDR1 SGHRS, CDR2 YFSETQ. The V end was cut by 7 bases, the J end by 2 bases, with 12 bases between. The CDR3 is 13 amino acids. In DNA, the CDR3 is TGCGCCAGCTCCCAAGCAGGCAACTATGGCTACACCTTC. Translated, it gives CASSQAGNYGYTF. The full variable domain, in which reference TRBV5-1 and TRBJ1-2 provide the parts outside the CDR3, is KAGVTQTPRYLIKTRGQQVTLSCSPISGHRSVSWYQQTPGQGLQFLFEYFSETQRNKGNFPGRFSGRQFSNSRSEMNVSTLELGDSALYLCASSQAGNYGYTFGSGTRLTVV.

This clone was recorded once. V usage is TRBV4-1 and J usage is TRBJ1-2; D gene ambiguous. V shed 4 bases and J shed 3 bases, with 6 bases lying between them. Germline CDR1 is MGHRA and CDR2 is YSYEKL. The length of the CDR3 is 12 residues. CDR3 DNA sequence: TGCGCCAGCAGCCGCGGAGACTATGGCTACACCTTC. Residues: CASSRGDYGYTF.

CDR3 sequence: CASSLGTTGRQETQYF. In DNA, the CDR3 is TGCGCCAGCAGCTTAGGGACCACAGGGAGACAAGAGACCCAGTACTTC. The rearrangement links TRBV5-1 to TRBJ2-5; D may be TRBD1 (6 bases). V was pared by 2 bases and J by 2 bases, with 16 bases between. Germline assignment: CDR1 SGHRS and CDR2 YFSETQ. The CDR3 is 16 residues long. The complete variable domain, with remaining parts taken from reference TRBV5-1 and TRBJ2-5, reads KAGVTQTPRYLIKTRGQQVTLSCSPISGHRSVSWYQQTPGQGLQFLFEYFSETQRNKGNFPGRFSGRQFSNSRSEMNVSTLELGDSALYLCASSLGTTGRQETQYFGPGTRLLVL.

The J gene is TRBJ2-3, the V gene TRBV6-6; TRBD2 matches 9 bases. The CDR3 consists of 16 residues. The V gene end was trimmed by 5 bases and the J gene end by 2 bases; junction bases not matched to a gene: 8. Germline V gene lookup returns CDR1 MNHNY and CDR2 SVGAGI (reference sequence). CDR3 region: CASSTRLAVHTDTQYF. DNA of the CDR3: TGTGCCAGCAGTACACGACTAGCGGTACACACAGATACGCAGTATTTT.

This chain joins TRBV6-6 and TRBJ1-1; D remains ambiguous. The germline V gene encodes CDR1 MNHNY and CDR2 SVGAGI (reference sequence). The ends were cut back, 10 bases at V and 2 bases at J, with 11 bases in the middle. This CDR3 is 12 amino acids long. The CDR3 DNA follows: TGTGCCATCGACCCGGGAAACACTGAAGCTTTCTTT. It specifies CAIDPGNTEAFF.

The chain's CDR3 is CASSQISGRAFETQYF. In DNA, the CDR3 is TGTGCCAGCAGTCAAATTAGCGGGAGGGCCTTTGAGACCCAGTACTTC. The chain recombines TRBV7-9 with TRBJ2-5, with 11 bases identical to TRBD2. Germline V gene sequence: CDR1 SEHNR, CDR2 FQNEAQ (reference sequence). This CDR3 is built from 16 residues. Losses at the gene ends were 6 bases for V and 5 bases for J; bases not matched to a gene: 11.

The table lists this clone with a count of one. The junction departs from the called germline gene at one end, perhaps through a read error. In DNA form, the CDR3 reads TGCAGCGGCGGGGTACTCAATGAGCGGTTCTTC. As protein: CSGGVLNERFF. This chain connects TRBV29-1 to TRBJ2-1, with D perhaps matching TRBD2 (6 bases). The CDR3 totals 11 residues. Germline values: CDR1 SQVTM, CDR2 ANQGSEA.

This chain uses TRBV4-3 with TRBJ2-2, with D maybe TRBD1 (6 bases). V lost 0 bases and J 7 bases, leaving 18 bases between the germline ends. Germline V gene data show CDR1 as LGHNA and CDR2 as YSLEER. The CDR3 length is 17 residues. CDR3 DNA: TGCGCCAGCAGCCAAGACCCCGGGACACGGCGCCTCGGGGAGCTGTTTTTT. It translates to CASSQDPGTRRLGELFF.

The table lists this clone with a few counts. V is TRBV6-5 and J is TRBJ1-3; possibly TRBD1 for D (6 bases). V was shortened by 5 bases and J by 4 bases, with 12 bases between the two germline ends. CDR1 and CDR2 (germline): MNHEY, SVGAGI. The CDR3 loop spans 14 amino acids. Written as DNA, the CDR3 is TGTGCCAGCAGTCCACAGGGTGCAGGAAACACCATATATTTT. Translated: CASSPQGAGNTIYF.

This chain links TRBV28 with TRBJ2-3; 8 bases map to TRBD2. CDR3 length: 15 amino acids. From germline, CDR1 is MDHEN and CDR2 SYDVKM. Losses at the gene ends were 5 bases for V and 4 bases for J; bases not matched to a gene: 8. The CDR3 is CASSKAGAAPDTQYF. The CDR3 DNA is TGTGCCAGCAGTAAAGCGGGAGCTGCCCCAGATACGCAGTATTTT.

The V and J genes are TRBV7-2 and TRBJ2-5; tentatively, D is TRBD1 (5 bases). There are 13 residues in the CDR3. V lost 3 bases and J 5 bases, leaving 10 bases between the germline ends. The germline V gene has CDR1 SGHTA and CDR2 FQGNSA. This chain's CDR3 is CASSFQGKETQYF. The CDR3 DNA reads TGTGCCAGCAGCTTCCAGGGAAAGGAGACCCAGTACTTC.

This clone was observed a few times. The chain joins TRBV7-2 to TRBJ1-4; no reliable D call. The length of the CDR3 is 15 residues. V dropped 5 bases and J dropped 0 bases, with 10 bases sitting between them. Germline V gene lookup returns CDR1 SGHTA and CDR2 FQGNSA. DNA of the CDR3: TGTGCCAGCAGCCCGACTGGTCCAACTAATGAAAAACTGTTTTTT. Encoded protein: CASSPTGPTNEKLFF.

The V gene is TRBV28, the J gene TRBJ2-7, with TRBD1 as a possible D gene (6 bases). Deletions cut 6 bases from V and 1 base from J, with 13 bases between. Germline V gene lookup returns CDR1 MDHEN and CDR2 SYDVKM. The CDR3 is 14 amino acids. CDR3 loop: CASRPGTSSYEQYF. Here the CDR3 DNA reads TGTGCCAGCAGGCCCGGGACATCTTCCTACGAGCAGTACTTC.